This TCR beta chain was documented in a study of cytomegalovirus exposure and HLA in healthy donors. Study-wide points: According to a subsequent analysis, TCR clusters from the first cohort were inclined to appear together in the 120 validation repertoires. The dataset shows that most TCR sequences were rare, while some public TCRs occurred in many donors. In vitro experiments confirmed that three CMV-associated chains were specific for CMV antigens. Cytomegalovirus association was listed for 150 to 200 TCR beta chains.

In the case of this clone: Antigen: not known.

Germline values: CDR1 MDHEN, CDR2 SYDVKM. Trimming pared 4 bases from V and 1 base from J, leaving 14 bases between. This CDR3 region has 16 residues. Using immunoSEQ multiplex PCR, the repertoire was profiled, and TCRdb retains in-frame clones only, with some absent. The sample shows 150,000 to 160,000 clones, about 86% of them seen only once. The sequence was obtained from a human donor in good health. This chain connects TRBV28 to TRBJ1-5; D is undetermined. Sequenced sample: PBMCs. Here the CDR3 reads CASSSPDFPSNQPQHF. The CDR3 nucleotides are TGTGCCAGCAGTTCACCGGACTTTCCGAGCAATCAGCCCCAGCATTTT.